Following are 2 T cell receptor beta chains from one sample sequenced in a study of cytomegalovirus exposure and HLA in healthy donors. PCR amplification relied on 60 Vbeta primers (plus 13 Jbeta primers). The assay was immunoSEQ multiplex PCR, and TCRdb's table has in-frame clones only and misses some. Of approximately 150,000 clones in the sample, around 68% were seen once. Sequencing input: PBMCs. The receptors stem from a man aged 25 to 40 in good health and CMV-seropositive.

This clone was picked up a small number of times. The rearrangement joins TRBV6-1 to TRBJ1-1; D unclear. V dropped 2 bases and J dropped 2 bases, with 12 bases sitting between them. The CDR3 has 15 residues. Germline CDR1 reads MNHNS; CDR2 reads SASEGT. CDR3 residues: CASSESVGFNTEAFF. The DNA of the CDR3 is TGTGCCAGCAGTGAATCTGTCGGTTTCAACACTGAAGCTTTCTTT.

The chain carries TRBV5-1 and TRBJ2-2, with TRBD1 as a possible D gene (6 bases). Germline lookup yields CDR1 SGHRS and CDR2 YFSETQ. This CDR3 contains 16 residues. Trimming shortened V by 2 bases and J by 0 bases, and 11 bases separated the two germline ends. The CDR3 bases are TGCGCCAGCAGCTTCACCGGGACACCGAACACCGGGGAGCTGTTTTTT. This gives the protein CASSFTGTPNTGELFF.